These 32 T cell receptor beta chains share one sample of origin, sequenced in a study of neurological immune-mediated disorders. Sample time point: technical triplicate 1. Via MiXCR, TCRdb re-called the 5' RACE reads, giving one row per CDR3 protein. The sample records some 38,000 distinct CDR3 sequences, 8.5% to 14% being singletons. The sample consisted of PBMCs. These receptors all stem from a man aged 60 to 75 with HTLV-1-associated myelopathy (HAM/TSP).

This clonotype was detected ten times or more. The gene calls are TRBV7-2 and TRBJ2-7; 7 bases are shared with TRBD1. CDR1 is SGHTA and CDR2 is FQGNSA in the germline V gene. There are 14 residues in the CDR3. V lost 6 bases and J lost 2; bases outside the gene matches: 7. The DNA for the CDR3 is TGTGCCAGCAGGAACCGACAGGGTGCCTACGAGCAGTACTTC. Amino acids: CASRNRQGAYEQYF.

There are many counts of this clonotype. V and J are TRBV20-1 and TRBJ2-3; D is unresolved. The CDR3 covers 12 residues. Germline V gene sequence: CDR1 DFQATT, CDR2 SNEGSKA (reference sequence). Trimming took 6 bases from V and 3 from J, leaving 10 bases between them. CDR3 protein: CSAYGLTDTQYF. The CDR3 nucleotides read TGCAGTGCCTACGGGCTAACAGATACGCAGTATTTT.

This clonotype was seen ten or more times. This sequence joins TRBV7-6 and TRBJ2-3, with D uncertain. V was cut by 4 bases and J by 0 bases, with 5 bases left in between. CDR1 and CDR2 from the germline V gene are SGHVS and FNYEAQ. CDR3 length: 13 amino acids. This chain's CDR3 is CASSSISTDTQYF. The CDR3 DNA reads as TGTGCCAGCAGCTCTATTAGCACAGATACGCAGTATTTT.

This sequence joins TRBV5-5 and TRBJ1-1, with D possibly matching TRBD1 (5 bases). There are 15 residues in the CDR3. CDR1 and CDR2 (germline): SGHKS, YYEKEE (reference sequence). V was pared by 2 bases and J by 5 bases, with 16 bases between. Here the CDR3 reads CASSFIGGVGTEAFF. The CDR3 DNA reads TGTGCCAGCAGCTTTATCGGGGGGGTCGGGACTGAAGCTTTCTTT. The full variable domain, its missing parts supplied by reference TRBV5-5 and TRBJ1-1, is DAGVTQSPTHLIKTRGQQVTLRCSPISGHKSVSWYQQVLGQGPQFIFQYYEKEERGRGNFPDRFSARQFPNYSSELNVNALLLGDSALYLCASSFIGGVGTEAFFGQGTRLTVV.

The table lists this clonotype with many counts. The CDR3 spells CASSQTSGSYNEQFF. DNA for the CDR3: TGCGCCAGCAGTCAAACTAGCGGTTCCTACAATGAGCAGTTCTTC. J is TRBJ2-1 and V is TRBV4-1, with 8 positions matching TRBD2. Trimming took 6 bases from V and 1 from J; bases not matched to a gene: 5. Per the germline V gene, CDR1 is MGHRA and CDR2 is YSYEKL. The CDR3 covers 15 residues.

This clonotype appeared many times. The rearrangement links TRBV6-6 to TRBJ2-7, with 8 bases identical to TRBD1. Germline lookup yields CDR1 MNHNY and CDR2 SVGAGI (reference sequence). V gave up 10 bases and J gave up 0 bases; unmatched junction bases: 8. The CDR3 has 14 amino acids. CDR3 residues: CATQTGVGSYEQYF. CDR3 in DNA: TGTGCCACCCAGACAGGGGTCGGCTCCTACGAGCAGTACTTC.

This clonotype was recorded at least ten times. V usage is TRBV14 and J usage is TRBJ1-6; D possibly corresponds to TRBD1 (5 bases). This CDR3 region has 14 residues. With 0 bases removed from V and 5 bases from J, the gap between germline ends came to 5 bases. The germline V gene has CDR1 SGHDN and CDR2 FVKESK. The CDR3 DNA follows: TGTGCCAGCAGCCAAGAGACAGATAATTCACCCCTCCACTTT. It encodes CASSQETDNSPLHF.

This clonotype showed up many times. The CDR3 loop reads CATSEWTGGLNIGSYEQYF. The CDR3 DNA reads as TGTGCCACCAGTGAATGGACAGGGGGGCTAAACATCGGCTCCTACGAGCAGTACTTC. V gene TRBV24-1 combines with J gene TRBJ2-7; 10 bases are shared with TRBD1. Germline assignment: CDR1 KGHDR and CDR2 SFDVKD. With 4 bases clipped from V and 0 bases from J, the junction kept 14 bases outside the gene matches. The CDR3 runs to 19 residues.

At least ten counts were recorded for this clonotype. The genes are TRBV20-1 and TRBJ2-7, with TRBD2 matching over 14 bases. V lost 4 bases and J lost 5; bases outside the gene matches: 7. CDR3 length: 15 residues. Germline loops: CDR1 DFQATT, CDR2 SNEGSKA (reference sequence). The chain's CDR3 is CSAKGTSGSGDEQYF. The CDR3 DNA is TGCAGTGCTAAGGGGACTAGCGGGAGTGGCGACGAGCAGTACTTC.

The chain carries TRBV20-1 and TRBJ2-1; 7 positions agree with TRBD2. Germline V gene data show CDR1 as DFQATT and CDR2 as SNEGSKA (reference sequence). The CDR3 is 17 residues long. The CDR3, as DNA: TGCATTGCACACGCCTTTCGGACGGGCGGGGGCTACAATGAGCAGTTCTTC. This encodes CIAHAFRTGGGYNEQFF.

This clonotype has ten or more counts. Its ends do not fully match the called genes, so a read error is possible. CDR3 in DNA: TGTGCTAGCAGCCCTAGACTAGCGGGAGGGGTTGAGACCCAGTACTTC. Its protein is CASSPRLAGGVETQYF. The chain combines TRBV7-7 with TRBJ2-5, with TRBD2 identical over 14 bases. Germline CDR1 is SSHAT and CDR2 is FNYEAQ (reference sequence). This CDR3 contains 16 residues.

In this sample, this clonotype turned up many times. The rearrangement joins TRBV20-1 to TRBJ1-1; no definite D call. Deletions cut 3 bases from V and 1 base from J, with 9 bases between. The CDR3 covers 13 residues. The germline V gene encodes CDR1 DFQATT and CDR2 SNEGSKA (reference sequence). In DNA form, the CDR3 reads TGCAGTGCTAGCATATCACCGAACACTGAAGCTTTCTTT. Translated, it gives CSASISPNTEAFF.

Ten or more counts support this clonotype. The chain recombines TRBV19 with TRBJ2-4; either TRBD1 or TRBD2 may supply D (5 bases each). Trimming stripped 8 bases from V and 2 bases from J, with 10 bases between. The CDR3 sequence is 13 residues long. Germline V gene data show CDR1 as LNHDA and CDR2 as SQIVND (reference sequence). Here the CDR3 DNA reads TGTGCCAGTGCCGGGGACCCCAAAAACATTCAGTACTTC. Translation: CASAGDPKNIQYF.

This clonotype was seen ten or more times. This chain connects TRBV29-1 to TRBJ2-3; 7 bases match TRBD2. Germline V gene sequence: CDR1 SQVTM, CDR2 ANQGSEA. The V segment lost 7 bases and the J segment 6 bases; nucleotides outside the gene matches: 4. This CDR3 contains 11 residues. The CDR3 DNA follows: TGCAGCGCACAGACTAGCGATACGCAGTATTTT. It encodes CSAQTSDTQYF.

This clonotype was seen repeatedly, ten times or more. This chain uses TRBV20-1 with TRBJ2-7, with 10 bases matching TRBD2. Germline CDR1 reads DFQATT; CDR2 reads SNEGSKA (reference sequence). The ends lost 4 bases at V and 5 bases at J; junction bases unmatched: 14. This CDR3 contains 16 residues. DNA of the CDR3: TGCAGTGCTACCGCGCTAGCGGGAGAAGTACCCCACGAGCAGTACTTC. Encoded protein: CSATALAGEVPHEQYF.

The chain links TRBV27 to TRBJ1-5; no definite D call. There are 13 residues in the CDR3. Germline CDR1 MNHEY, CDR2 SMNVEV (reference sequence). V was cut by 7 bases and J by 4 bases, with 11 bases left in between. For the CDR3, the DNA is TGTGCCAGCATAATGGAGGCGAATCAGCCCCAGCATTTT. This encodes CASIMEANQPQHF.

The chain recombines TRBV6-6 with TRBJ2-7, with D perhaps TRBD1 (7 bases). V dropped 5 bases and J dropped 2 bases, with 13 bases sitting between them. Germline V gene data show CDR1 as MNHNY and CDR2 as SVGAGI (reference sequence). This CDR3 region has 14 residues. CDR3 bases: TGTGCCAGCAGTGCGCGGGACAGTGCCTACGAGCAGTACTTC. This gives the protein CASSARDSAYEQYF.

This clonotype occurred many times. The rearrangement links TRBV2 to TRBJ2-7; TRBD2 matches at 9 bases. V was clipped by 4 bases and J by 5 bases; unmatched bases: 6. The CDR3 spans 14 residues. Germline V gives CDR1 SNHLY, CDR2 FYNNEI. As DNA, the CDR3 is TGTGCCAGCAGTGCGGCTAGCGGGGTAAACGAGCAGTACTTC. Translated: CASSAASGVNEQYF.

This clonotype was picked up many times. This rearrangement joins TRBV5-1 to TRBJ2-2, with D uncertain. CDR1 and CDR2 (germline): SGHRS, YFSETQ. V was cut by 5 bases and J by 2 bases, with 10 bases left in between. This CDR3 is 14 amino acids long. The CDR3 coding sequence is TGCGCCAGCAGATTGACGGTCAACACCGGGGAGCTGTTTTTT. Translating gives CASRLTVNTGELFF.

This clonotype occurred many times. V is TRBV7-6 and J is TRBJ2-7; D is uncertain. V was trimmed by 5 bases and J by 1 base, leaving 18 bases between them. The germline V gene encodes CDR1 SGHVS and CDR2 FNYEAQ. The CDR3 consists of 16 residues. This CDR3 is CASSPRSGLTSYEQYF. The CDR3 nucleotides are TGTGCCAGCAGCCCCCGTTCCGGCCTGACTTCCTACGAGCAGTACTTC.

For this clonotype: No DNA is shown, since the ends of the CDR3 on it are uncertain; the CDR3 is the one TCRdb lists. V gene TRBV5-1 combines with J gene TRBJ2-7; the table assigns TRBD1, which was not confirmed against the DNA. The CDR3 contains 21 residues when both ends are counted. CDR1 and CDR2 from the germline V gene are SGHRS and YFSETQ. The CDR3 sequence: CASSFYICSALTGTGINEQYF.

This clonotype was counted ten times or more. V gene TRBV28 combines with J gene TRBJ2-1, with D possibly TRBD1 on 6 matching bases. CDR1 and CDR2 from the germline V gene are MDHEN and SYDVKM. V dropped 7 bases and J dropped 7 bases, with 17 bases sitting between them. CDR3 length equals 14 residues. CDR3 nucleotides: TGTGCCAGCAAGGCGGCCTACAGGGTGAATGAGCAGTTCTTC. Translated, it gives CASKAAYRVNEQFF. Together with reference TRBV28 and TRBJ2-1, the CDR3 gives the full variable domain: DVKVTQSSRYLVKRTGEKVFLECVQDMDHENMFWYRQDPGLGLRLIYFSYDVKMKEKGDIPEGYSVSREKKERFSLILESASTNQTSMYLCASKAAYRVNEQFFGPGTRLTVL.

This clonotype was seen ten or more times. The V and J genes are TRBV28 and TRBJ1-2; TRBD1 agrees at 8 bases. The CDR3 is made up of 16 amino acids. V lost 6 bases, J lost 5 bases, and 14 bases stayed unmatched. The germline V gene has CDR1 MDHEN and CDR2 SYDVKM. The CDR3 bases are TGTGCCAGCAGATCTAATCCGGGACAGGAGCTTTATGGCTACACCTTC. Its protein is CASRSNPGQELYGYTF.

This clonotype was seen repeatedly, ten times or more. For the CDR3, the DNA is TGCAGCGTTGGGCCAAGTGGCTACACCTTC. This codes for CSVGPSGYTF. The rearrangement links TRBV29-1 to TRBJ1-2; D remains ambiguous. Germline V gene sequence: CDR1 SQVTM, CDR2 ANQGSEA. V lost 4 bases and J 7 bases, leaving 7 bases between the germline ends. The CDR3 loop spans 10 amino acids.

In this sample, this clonotype turned up many times. CDR3 protein: CATSDGTSGRRDEQFF. The CDR3 DNA follows: TGTGCCACCAGTGATGGGACTAGCGGGAGGAGGGATGAGCAGTTCTTC. This chain links TRBV24-1 with TRBJ2-1; 15 nucleotides match TRBD2. CDR3 length: 16 amino acids. The germline gives CDR1 KGHDR, CDR2 SFDVKD. Trimming took 3 bases from V and 8 from J; bases not matched to a gene: 4.

By sample share, this clonotype is medium-sized. V gene TRBV18 combines with J gene TRBJ2-3; 12 bases map to TRBD2. CDR3 length equals 15 residues. Germline V gene lookup returns CDR1 KGHSH and CDR2 LQKENI. V was clipped by 4 bases and J by 1 base; unmatched bases: 0. The chain's CDR3 is CASSRLAGGTDTQYF. The CDR3 region has the DNA TGTGCCAGCTCACGACTAGCGGGAGGCACAGATACGCAGTATTTT. The entire variable domain, with the rest obtained from reference TRBV18 and TRBJ2-3, is as follows: NAGVMQNPRHLVRRRGQEARLRCSPMKGHSHVYWYRQLPEEGLKFMVYLQKENIIDESGMPKERFSAEFPKEGPSILRIQQVVRGDSAAYFCASSRLAGGTDTQYFGPGTRLTVL.

This clonotype appeared many times. The chain carries TRBV9 and TRBJ2-1; 12 bases match TRBD2. This CDR3 has 15 amino acids. Germline CDR1 SGDLS, CDR2 YYNGEE. J was trimmed by 6 bases and V by 4 bases; bases with no gene match: 5. CDR3: CASSPRLAGVNEQFF. CDR3 nucleotides: TGTGCCAGCAGCCCGCGACTAGCGGGAGTCAATGAGCAGTTCTTC.

This clonotype was seen at least ten times. This sequence joins TRBV27 and TRBJ2-2; D gene uncertain. The V and J ends lost 0 bases and 3 bases respectively, with 8 bases between them. CDR1 is MNHEY and CDR2 is SMNVEV in the germline V gene (reference sequence). The CDR3 totals 15 residues. This chain's CDR3 is CASSLSGSYTGELFF. In DNA form, the CDR3 reads TGTGCCAGCAGTTTATCCGGCTCCTACACCGGGGAGCTGTTTTTT.

This clonotype has a count of ten or more. The gene calls are TRBV14 and TRBJ1-2; no clear D gene. Looked up from germline, CDR1 is SGHDN and CDR2 is FVKESK. This CDR3 spans 14 amino acids. Trimming removed 0 bases from V and 7 bases from J, with 12 bases in between. CDR3 region: CASSQDRASGGYTF. CDR3 DNA: TGTGCCAGCAGCCAAGATCGGGCTTCGGGTGGCTACACCTTC.

This clonotype was detected ten times or more. The chain joins TRBV20-1 to TRBJ2-1, with TRBD2 matching over 7 bases. The trim removed 3 bases at V and 6 bases at J, leaving 11 bases unmatched. CDR1 is DFQATT and CDR2 is SNEGSKA in the germline V gene (reference sequence). This CDR3 comprises 15 residues. The CDR3 loop is CSASGRIWAVNEQFF. In DNA form, the CDR3 reads TGCAGTGCTAGCGGGAGGATTTGGGCTGTCAATGAGCAGTTCTTC.

Notes on this clonotype: Sequence at one end of the junction differs from germline and may be a read error. The J gene is TRBJ1-2, the V gene TRBV12-3 or TRBV12-4; weak D call: TRBD1 (5 bases). The CDR3 contains 15 residues. Here the CDR3 reads CAIGKSGTSLNGYTF. The CDR3 coding sequence is TGTGCCATCGGCAAGTCCGGGACGTCTCTTAATGGATACACCTTC.

This clonotype was seen at least ten times. V usage is TRBV20-1 and J usage is TRBJ1-2, with a tentative D call TRBD1 (6 bases). Trimming took 6 bases from V and 3 from J, leaving 11 bases between them. This CDR3 is 12 amino acids long. CDR1 and CDR2 (germline): DFQATT, SNEGSKA (reference sequence). CDR3 DNA: TGCAGTGCCCGAGGGGGGGACTATGGCTACACCTTC. Amino acids: CSARGGDYGYTF.